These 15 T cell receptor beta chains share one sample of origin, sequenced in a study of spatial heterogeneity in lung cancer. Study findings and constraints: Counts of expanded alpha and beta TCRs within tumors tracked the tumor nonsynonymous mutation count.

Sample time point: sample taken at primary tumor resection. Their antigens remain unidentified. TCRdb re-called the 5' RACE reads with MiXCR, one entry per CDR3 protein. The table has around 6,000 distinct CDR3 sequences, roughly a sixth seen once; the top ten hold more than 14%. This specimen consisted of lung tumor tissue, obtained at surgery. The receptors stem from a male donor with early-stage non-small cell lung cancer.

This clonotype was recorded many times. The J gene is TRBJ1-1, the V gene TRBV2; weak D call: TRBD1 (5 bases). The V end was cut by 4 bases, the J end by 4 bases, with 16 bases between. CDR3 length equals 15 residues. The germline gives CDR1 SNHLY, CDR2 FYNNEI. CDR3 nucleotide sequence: TGTGCCAGCAGTGGACCAGGAGGTGGGGGCACTGAAGCTTTCTTT. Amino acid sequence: CASSGPGGGGTEAFF.

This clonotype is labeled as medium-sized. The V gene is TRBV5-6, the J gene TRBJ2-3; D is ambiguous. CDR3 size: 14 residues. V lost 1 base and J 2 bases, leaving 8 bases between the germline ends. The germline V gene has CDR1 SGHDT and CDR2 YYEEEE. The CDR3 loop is CASSLYYFTDTQYF. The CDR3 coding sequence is TGTGCCAGCAGCTTGTATTACTTCACAGATACGCAGTATTTT.

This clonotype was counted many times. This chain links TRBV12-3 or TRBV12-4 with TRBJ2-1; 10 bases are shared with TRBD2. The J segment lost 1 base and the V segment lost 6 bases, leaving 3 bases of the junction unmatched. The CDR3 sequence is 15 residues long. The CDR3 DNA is TGTGCCAGCAGACTAGCGGGGATTTCCTACAATGAGCAGTTCTTC. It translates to CASRLAGISYNEQFF.

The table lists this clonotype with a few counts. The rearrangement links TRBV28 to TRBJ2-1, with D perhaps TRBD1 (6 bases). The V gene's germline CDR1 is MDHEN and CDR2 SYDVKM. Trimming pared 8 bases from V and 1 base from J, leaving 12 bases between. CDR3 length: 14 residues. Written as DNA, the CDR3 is TGTGCCAGCCTAGGACAGCAATCCTACAATGAGCAGTTCTTC. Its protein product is CASLGQQSYNEQFF.

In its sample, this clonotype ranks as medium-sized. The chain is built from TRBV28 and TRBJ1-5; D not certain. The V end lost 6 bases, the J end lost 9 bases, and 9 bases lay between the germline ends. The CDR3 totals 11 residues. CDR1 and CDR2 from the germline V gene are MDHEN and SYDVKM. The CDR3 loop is CASRGRGPQHF. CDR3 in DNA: TGTGCCAGCAGGGGCCGGGGGCCCCAGCATTTT. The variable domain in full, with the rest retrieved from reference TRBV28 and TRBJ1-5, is DVKVTQSSRYLVKRTGEKVFLECVQDMDHENMFWYRQDPGLGLRLIYFSYDVKMKEKGDIPEGYSVSREKKERFSLILESASTNQTSMYLCASRGRGPQHFGDGTRLSIL.

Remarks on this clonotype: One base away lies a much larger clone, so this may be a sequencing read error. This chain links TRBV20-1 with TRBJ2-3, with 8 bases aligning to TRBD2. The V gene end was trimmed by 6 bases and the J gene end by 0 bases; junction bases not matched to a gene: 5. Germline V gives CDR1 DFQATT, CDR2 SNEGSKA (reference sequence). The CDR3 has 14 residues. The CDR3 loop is CSAGTRGSTDTQYF. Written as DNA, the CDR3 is TGCAGTGCCGGGACTAGGGGGAGCACAGATACGCAGTATTTT.

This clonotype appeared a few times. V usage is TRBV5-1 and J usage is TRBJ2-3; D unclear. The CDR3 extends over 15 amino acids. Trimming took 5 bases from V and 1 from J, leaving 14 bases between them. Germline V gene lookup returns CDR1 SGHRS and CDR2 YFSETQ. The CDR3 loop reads CASSTFGRGTDTQYF. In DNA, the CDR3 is TGCGCCAGCAGTACCTTTGGGCGCGGCACAGATACGCAGTATTTT.

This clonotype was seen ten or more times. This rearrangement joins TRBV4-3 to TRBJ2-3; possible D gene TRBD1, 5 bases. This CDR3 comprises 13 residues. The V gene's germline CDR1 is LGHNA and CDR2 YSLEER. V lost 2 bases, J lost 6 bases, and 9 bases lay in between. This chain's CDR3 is CASSQQGSDTQYF. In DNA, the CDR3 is TGCGCCAGCAGCCAACAGGGTTCGGATACGCAGTATTTT.

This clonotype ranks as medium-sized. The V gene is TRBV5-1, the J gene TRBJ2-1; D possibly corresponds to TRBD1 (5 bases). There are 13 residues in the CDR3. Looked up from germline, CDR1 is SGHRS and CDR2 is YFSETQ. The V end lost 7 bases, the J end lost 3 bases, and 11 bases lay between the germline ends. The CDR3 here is CASATGYYNEQFF. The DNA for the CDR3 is TGCGCCAGCGCTACAGGCTACTACAATGAGCAGTTCTTC.

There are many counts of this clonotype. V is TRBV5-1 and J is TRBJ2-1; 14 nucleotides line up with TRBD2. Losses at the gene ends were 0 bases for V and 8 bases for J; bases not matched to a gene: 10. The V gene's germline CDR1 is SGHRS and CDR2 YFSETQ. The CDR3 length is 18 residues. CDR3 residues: CASSLAAVGTSGGDEQFF. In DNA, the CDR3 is TGCGCCAGCAGCTTGGCCGCCGTCGGGACTAGCGGGGGCGATGAGCAGTTCTTC.

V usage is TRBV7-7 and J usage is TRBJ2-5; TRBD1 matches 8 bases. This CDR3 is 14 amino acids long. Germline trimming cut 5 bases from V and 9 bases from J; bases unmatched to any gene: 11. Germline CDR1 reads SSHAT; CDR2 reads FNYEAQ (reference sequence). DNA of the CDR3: TGTGCCAGCAGCAGCGACAGGGGAAGAGGGTCCCAGTACTTC. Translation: CASSSDRGRGSQYF.

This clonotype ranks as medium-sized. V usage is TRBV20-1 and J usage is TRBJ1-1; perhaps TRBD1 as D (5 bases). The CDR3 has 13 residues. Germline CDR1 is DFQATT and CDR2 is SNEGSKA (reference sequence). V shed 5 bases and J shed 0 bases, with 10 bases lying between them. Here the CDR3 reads CSASDNMNTEAFF. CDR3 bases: TGCAGTGCTTCGGACAACATGAACACTGAAGCTTTCTTT.

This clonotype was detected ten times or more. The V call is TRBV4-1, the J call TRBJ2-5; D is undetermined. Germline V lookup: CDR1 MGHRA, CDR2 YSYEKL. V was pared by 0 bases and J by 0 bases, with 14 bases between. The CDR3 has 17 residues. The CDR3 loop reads CASSQDLLSTYQETQYF. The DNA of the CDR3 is TGCGCCAGCAGCCAAGATCTCCTATCAACGTACCAAGAGACCCAGTACTTC.

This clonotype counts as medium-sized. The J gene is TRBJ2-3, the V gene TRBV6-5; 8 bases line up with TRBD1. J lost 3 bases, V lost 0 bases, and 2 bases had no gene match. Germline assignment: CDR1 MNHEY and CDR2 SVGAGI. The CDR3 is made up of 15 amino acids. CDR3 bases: TGTGCCAGCAGTTACTCGAGGACAGGGACAGATACGCAGTATTTT. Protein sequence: CASSYSRTGTDTQYF.

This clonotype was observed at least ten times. The CDR3 loop is CASSLGMGQGAGEQYF. The CDR3 DNA is TGTGCCAGCAGCTTAGGGATGGGACAGGGGGCTGGCGAGCAGTACTTC. This chain links TRBV7-8 with TRBJ2-7; 12 bases are shared with TRBD1. V gave up 1 base and J gave up 6 bases; unmatched junction bases: 7. Germline V gives CDR1 SGHVS, CDR2 FQNEAQ. The CDR3 is made up of 16 amino acids.